This paragraph covers one T cell receptor (beta chain) sequence. Its antigen has not been determined. No per-base quality is available; no much larger clone lies one base away. The sample comes from a study of T cell repertoires in cytomegalovirus infection (dated by TCRdb to between 2017 and 2020). For the wider study: Peptide stimulations targeted recently identified HLA-C-restricted CMV epitopes, whose presentation resists viral immunomodulation, together with well-studied HLA-B-restricted epitopes. The HLA type of each donor mattered for the analysis, because public TCR beta signatures pointed to carriage of CMV infection along with the matching HLA type.

The instrument was an Illumina HiSeq 1500. TCRdb's own reprocessing of the public reads used fastp at Q25 and MiXCR and kept productive beta chains. Rows with one shared CDR3 protein collapse into an entry with the most common genes and DNA. Within this sample are nearly 700,000 distinct CDR3 sequences, with about 33% of them counted one time only. The leading ten clones occupy about 20% of the sample. What the study reported, not specific to this receptor: The ex vivo response was dominated by HLA-C-restricted CMV-specific TCR beta clonotypes, which also provided the single most frequent clonotype in two of eight donors. In both this cohort and an independent roughly 350-donor cohort, the cumulative frequency of public TCR beta family members distinguished carriers of CMV infection plus the relevant HLA type.

What the treatment or condition label conveys for this sample: in vitro stimulation with specific CMV peptide epitopes to enrich CMV-specific T cells. The receptor comes from a human donor in good health (CMV status not recorded). Some clones in this sample may be carry-over from other donors' samples. This specimen consisted of cultured PBMCs, obtained from culture after CMV antigen stimulation.

The DNA reads as follows: TGTGCCAGCAGTGAAGCGCCCCACAGGGACACAGCGTACTTC. It is translated as CASSEAPHRDTAYF. Here the chain combines TRBV6-1 and TRBJ2-5; the D gene is possibly TRBD1, with 6 bases matching. The germline V gene encodes CDR1 MNHNS and CDR2 SASEGT. The V end loses 0 bases and the J end loses 13 bases, and a stretch of 18 bases separates them. There are 14 amino acids in the CDR3, from cysteine to phenylalanine inclusive. Kept here is only the CDR3 DNA, which spans 42 bases and is read in frame from base 1.